This TCR beta chain stems from a study of blood T cell repertoires in COVID-19. As regards this clone: The sample carries other DNA sequences with the same CDR3.

Clones were read by immunoSEQ multiplex PCR, and TCRdb kept only the in-frame ones, dropping some. Here the sample spans approximately 300,000 clones, about 90% being singletons. Those who participated ranged in age from roughly 18 to 100 years and resided in 20 to 25 US areas. Categorization into cohorts depended on clinical history that participants reported. Donors of Cohort 3 who recovered were those that had two negative PCRs, clearance, or symptom resolution. The CDR3 extends over 14 amino acids. Germline V CDR1 and CDR2: MNHEY, SVGAGI. Deletions cut 6 bases from V and 0 bases from J, with 9 bases between.

The TCR sequence derives from a woman in her twenties or thirties who had recovered from COVID-19. The specimen sequenced was PBMCs or T cells enriched from blood (not recorded which). V gene TRBV6-5 combines with J gene TRBJ1-3; the D gene is possibly TRBD1 (6 bases). In DNA form, the CDR3 reads TGTGCCAGCAGAACAGGGAACTCTGGAAACACCATATATTTT. Translation: CASRTGNSGNTIYF.